A single sample is the source of the 3 T cell receptor beta chains below, sequenced in a study of immune heterogeneity within non-small cell lung tumors. The starting template was genomic DNA from bulk tumor, around 620 ng per sample. Biopsies that were spaced far apart were taken, several per primary tumor, during surgery. Untreated, newly diagnosed non-small cell lung cancer patients underwent curative surgery. Amplifying TCR beta CDR3 involved multiplex PCR carried out with 32 V and 13 J primers. TCRdb re-called the multiplex PCR reads with MiXCR, one entry per CDR3 protein. The table has 8,500 to 13,000 distinct CDR3 sequences, 25% to 35% seen once. What was sequenced was lung tumor tissue. These receptor sequences come from an older woman with non-small cell lung cancer.

The chain links TRBV4-1 to TRBJ2-2; 8 bases fit TRBD1. Germline CDR1 reads MGHRA; CDR2 reads YSYEKL. The junction had 11 bases not matched to a gene; V was cut back by 4 bases and J by 7 bases. CDR3 length: 16 residues. CDR3 region: CASSLLGQGAGGELFF. The CDR3, as DNA: TGCGCCAGCAGCCTCCTGGGGCAGGGGGCGGGCGGGGAGCTGTTTTTT.

V usage is TRBV27 and J usage is TRBJ2-3; D is possibly TRBD1 or TRBD2 (6 bases each). Trimming cost V 3 bases and J 3 bases, with 10 bases left between them. The CDR3 covers 14 residues. Germline V gene data show CDR1 as MNHEY and CDR2 as SMNVEV (reference sequence). As DNA, the CDR3 is TGTGCCAGCAGTTTTCGGGGGCTGACAGATACGCAGTATTTT. It encodes CASSFRGLTDTQYF.

The rearrangement links TRBV7-3 to TRBJ2-3; 10 positions agree with TRBD1. The CDR3 has 15 amino acids. Germline V gene data show CDR1 as SGHTA and CDR2 as FQGTGA. Trimming at V came to 0 bases and at J to 5 bases, leaving 2 bases not matched to a gene. Here the CDR3 reads CASSLTGTGEDTQYF. CDR3 sequence (DNA): TGTGCCAGCAGCTTAACCGGGACAGGGGAAGATACGCAGTATTTT.